This entry lists 4 T cell receptor beta chains sequenced from one sample in a study of blood T cell repertoires in COVID-19. Produced via immunoSEQ multiplex PCR; TCRdb's table is partial and in-frame only. The sample consists of approximately 200,000 clones, 70% to 90% of them appearing once. Sequencing was done on a sample of peripheral blood. These TCRs come from a woman in her forties or fifties with acute or convalescent COVID-19.

This clone showed up just once. The chain uses TRBV5-1 and TRBJ1-1; a weak D match, TRBD1 (6 bases). The CDR3 has 15 residues. The ends were cut back, 0 bases at V and 0 bases at J, with 9 bases in the middle. Germline V gene lookup returns CDR1 SGHRS and CDR2 YFSETQ. In DNA form, the CDR3 reads TGCGCCAGCAGCTTGGAGGACAGCCTGAACACTGAAGCTTTCTTT. Protein product: CASSLEDSLNTEAFF.

This clone has more than one count but fewer than ten. The chain carries TRBV27 and TRBJ1-4; D unclear. The ends were cut back, 3 bases at V and 6 bases at J, with 8 bases in the middle. The germline gives CDR1 MNHEY, CDR2 SMNVEV (reference sequence). The CDR3 is 13 amino acids. In DNA, the CDR3 is TGTGCCAGCAGTTTTCGGGTTTATGAAAAACTGTTTTTT. Residues: CASSFRVYEKLFF.

Only a few counts were recorded for this clone. This chain joins TRBV7-6 and TRBJ2-3; 8 bases match TRBD1. Germline lookup yields CDR1 SGHVS and CDR2 FNYEAQ. The V segment lost 1 base and the J segment 3 bases; nucleotides outside the gene matches: 3. The CDR3 runs to 15 residues. As DNA, the CDR3 is TGTGCCAGCAGCTTAGGACAGGGGAGTACAGATACGCAGTATTTT. Protein: CASSLGQGSTDTQYF. The complete variable domain, with remaining parts taken from reference TRBV7-6 and TRBJ2-3, reads GAGVSQSPRYKVTKRGQDVALRCDPISGHVSLYWYRQALGQGPEFLTYFNYEAQQDKSGLPNDRFSAERPEGSISTLTIQRTEQRDSAMYRCASSLGQGSTDTQYFGPGTRLTVL.

The V and J genes are TRBV2 and TRBJ2-5; D is uncertain. Trimming stripped 8 bases from V and 1 base from J, with 11 bases between. The CDR3 length is 13 residues. In germline, CDR1 is SNHLY, CDR2 FYNNEI. DNA of the CDR3: TGTGCCAGCGCTTGGCGGATCCAAGAGACCCAGTACTTC. It yields the protein CASAWRIQETQYF.